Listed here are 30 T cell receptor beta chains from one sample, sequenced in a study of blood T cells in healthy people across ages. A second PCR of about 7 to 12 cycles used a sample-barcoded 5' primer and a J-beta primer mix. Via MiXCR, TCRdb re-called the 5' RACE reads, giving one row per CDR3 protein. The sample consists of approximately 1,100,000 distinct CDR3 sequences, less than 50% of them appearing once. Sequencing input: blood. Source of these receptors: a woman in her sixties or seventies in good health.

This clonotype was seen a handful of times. CDR3 DNA: TGCGCCAGCAGCTTGGGGGCCCTATCCTACAATGAGCAGTTCTTC. Its translation is CASSLGALSYNEQFF. This chain uses TRBV5-1 with TRBJ2-1; D is ambiguous. V dropped 0 bases and J dropped 1 base, with 8 bases sitting between them. This CDR3 contains 15 residues. Germline values: CDR1 SGHRS, CDR2 YFSETQ.

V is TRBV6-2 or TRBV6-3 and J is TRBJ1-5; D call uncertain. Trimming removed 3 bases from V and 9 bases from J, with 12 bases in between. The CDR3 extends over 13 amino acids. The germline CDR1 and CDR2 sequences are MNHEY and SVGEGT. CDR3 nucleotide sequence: TGTGCCAGCAGTTATATGATTGCGGGGCCCCAGCATTTT. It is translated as CASSYMIAGPQHF.

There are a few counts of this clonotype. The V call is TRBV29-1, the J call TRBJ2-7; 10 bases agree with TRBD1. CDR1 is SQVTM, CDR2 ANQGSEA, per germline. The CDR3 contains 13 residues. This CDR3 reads CSGGQGGFYEQYF. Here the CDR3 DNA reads TGCAGTGGCGGACAGGGGGGTTTCTACGAGCAGTACTTC.

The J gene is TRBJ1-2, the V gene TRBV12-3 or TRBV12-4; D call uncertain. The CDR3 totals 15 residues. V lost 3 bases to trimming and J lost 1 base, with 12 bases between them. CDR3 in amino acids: CASSLGIEDNYGYTF. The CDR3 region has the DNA TGTGCCAGCAGTTTGGGGATTGAGGATAACTATGGCTACACCTTC.

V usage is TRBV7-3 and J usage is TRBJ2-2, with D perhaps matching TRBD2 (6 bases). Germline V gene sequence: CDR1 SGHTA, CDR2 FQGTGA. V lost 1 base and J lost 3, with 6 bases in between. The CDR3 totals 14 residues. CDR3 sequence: CASSLKRDTGELFF. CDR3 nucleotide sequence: TGTGCCAGCAGCTTAAAGCGGGACACCGGGGAGCTGTTTTTT.

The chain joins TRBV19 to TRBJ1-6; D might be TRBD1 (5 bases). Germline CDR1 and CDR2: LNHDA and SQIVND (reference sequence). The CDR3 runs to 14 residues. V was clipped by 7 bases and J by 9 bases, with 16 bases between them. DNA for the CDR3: TGTGCCAGTACTCGGGGCCAGGAAAGTTCACCCCTCCACTTT. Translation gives CASTRGQESSPLHF.

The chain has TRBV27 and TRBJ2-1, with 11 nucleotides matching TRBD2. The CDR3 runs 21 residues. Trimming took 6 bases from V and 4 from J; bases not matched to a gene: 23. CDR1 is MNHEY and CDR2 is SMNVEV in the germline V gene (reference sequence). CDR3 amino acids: CASSPRRGLAGSTTLYNEQFF. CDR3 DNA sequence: TGTGCCAGCAGCCCAAGACGCGGACTAGCGGGCAGCACAACATTATACAATGAGCAGTTCTTC.

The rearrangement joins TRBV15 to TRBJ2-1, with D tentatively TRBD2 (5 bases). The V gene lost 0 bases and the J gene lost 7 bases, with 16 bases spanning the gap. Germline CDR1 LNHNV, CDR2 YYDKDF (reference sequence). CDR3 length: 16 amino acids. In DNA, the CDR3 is TGTGCCACCAGCAGAGAACCCCCTGGCACTAGGAATGAGCAGTTCTTC. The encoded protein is CATSREPPGTRNEQFF. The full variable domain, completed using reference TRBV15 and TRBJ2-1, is DAMVIQNPRYQVTQFGKPVTLSCSQTLNHNVMYWYQQKSSQAPKLLFHYYDKDFNNEADTPDNFQSRRPNTSFCFLDIRSPGLGDTAMYLCATSREPPGTRNEQFFGPGTRLTVL.

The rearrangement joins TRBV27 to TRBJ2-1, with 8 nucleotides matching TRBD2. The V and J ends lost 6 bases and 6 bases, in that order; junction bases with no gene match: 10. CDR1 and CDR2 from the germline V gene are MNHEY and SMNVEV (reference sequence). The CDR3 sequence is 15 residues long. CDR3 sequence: CASSPTLSGVNEQFF. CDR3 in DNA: TGTGCCAGCAGCCCGACCCTTAGCGGGGTCAATGAGCAGTTCTTC.

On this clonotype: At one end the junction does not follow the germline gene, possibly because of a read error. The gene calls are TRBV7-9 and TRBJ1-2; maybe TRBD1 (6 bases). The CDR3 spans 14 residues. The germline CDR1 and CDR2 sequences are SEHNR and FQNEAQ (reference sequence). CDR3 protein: CAGSLSKGRGGYTF. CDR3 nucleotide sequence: TGTGCCGGCAGCTTGAGCAAGGGGAGGGGGGGCTACACCTTC. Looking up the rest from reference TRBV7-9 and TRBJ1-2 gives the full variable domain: DTGVSQNPRHKITKRGQNVTFRCDPISEHNRLYWYRQTLGQGPEFLTYFQNEAQLEKSRLLSDRFSAERPKGSFSTLEIQRTEQGDSAMYLCAGSLSKGRGGYTFGSGTRLTVV.

CDR3 residues: CASSDGGTYNEQFF. CDR3 bases: TGTGCCAGCAGTGATGGGGGGACCTACAATGAGCAGTTCTTC. The chain joins TRBV5-5 to TRBJ2-1; D possibly corresponds to TRBD2 (6 bases). Trimming pared 5 bases from V and 2 bases from J, leaving 11 bases between. This CDR3 is 14 amino acids long. In germline, CDR1 is SGHKS, CDR2 YYEKEE (reference sequence).

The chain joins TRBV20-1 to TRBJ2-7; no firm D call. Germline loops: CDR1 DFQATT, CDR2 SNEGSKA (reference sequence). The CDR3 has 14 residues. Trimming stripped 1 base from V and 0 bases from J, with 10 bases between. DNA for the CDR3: TGCAGTGCTAGAGCTGGGGTGAGCTCCTACGAGCAGTACTTC. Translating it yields CSARAGVSSYEQYF.

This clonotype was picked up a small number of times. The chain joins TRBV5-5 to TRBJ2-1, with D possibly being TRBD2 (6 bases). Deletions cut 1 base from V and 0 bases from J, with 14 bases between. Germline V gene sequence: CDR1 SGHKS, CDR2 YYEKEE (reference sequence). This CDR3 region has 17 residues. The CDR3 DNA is TGTGCCAGCAGCTTGTTTGCGGCGGGAAGCTCCTACAATGAGCAGTTCTTC. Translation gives CASSLFAAGSSYNEQFF.

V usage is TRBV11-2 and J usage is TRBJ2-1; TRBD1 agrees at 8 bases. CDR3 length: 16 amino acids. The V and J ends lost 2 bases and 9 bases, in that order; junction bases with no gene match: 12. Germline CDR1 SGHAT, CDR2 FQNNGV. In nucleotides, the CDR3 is TGTGCCAGCAGCTTAAGTACAGGGGGAGGTAGAGGTGAGCAGTTCTTC. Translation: CASSLSTGGGRGEQFF.

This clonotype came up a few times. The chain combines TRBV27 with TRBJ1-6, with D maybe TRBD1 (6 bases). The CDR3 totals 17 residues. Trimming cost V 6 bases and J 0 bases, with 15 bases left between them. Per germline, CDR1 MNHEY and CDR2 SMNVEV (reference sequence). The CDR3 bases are TGTGCCAGCAGGCTCCCGGGACACAACTCCTATAATTCACCCCTCCACTTT. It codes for CASRLPGHNSYNSPLHF.

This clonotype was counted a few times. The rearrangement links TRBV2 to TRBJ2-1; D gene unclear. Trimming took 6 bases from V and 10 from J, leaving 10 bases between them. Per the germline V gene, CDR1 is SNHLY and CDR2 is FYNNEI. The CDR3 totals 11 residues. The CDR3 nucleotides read TGTGCCAGCAGAACGGTCCGGGAGCAGTTCTTC. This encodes CASRTVREQFF.

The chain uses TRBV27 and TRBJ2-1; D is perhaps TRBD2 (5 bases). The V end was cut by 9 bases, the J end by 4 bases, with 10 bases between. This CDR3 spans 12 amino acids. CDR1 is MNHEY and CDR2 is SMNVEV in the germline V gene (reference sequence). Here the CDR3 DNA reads TGTGCCAGTCTATCGGGGTACAATGAGCAGTTCTTC. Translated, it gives CASLSGYNEQFF.

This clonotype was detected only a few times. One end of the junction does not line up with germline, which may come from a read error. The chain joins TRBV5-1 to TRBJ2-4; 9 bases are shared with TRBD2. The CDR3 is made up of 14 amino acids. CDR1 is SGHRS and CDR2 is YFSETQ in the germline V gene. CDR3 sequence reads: CASSLAAGGGIRYF. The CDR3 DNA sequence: TGCGCCAGCAGCTTGGCGGCGGGAGGGGGCATTCGGTACTTC.

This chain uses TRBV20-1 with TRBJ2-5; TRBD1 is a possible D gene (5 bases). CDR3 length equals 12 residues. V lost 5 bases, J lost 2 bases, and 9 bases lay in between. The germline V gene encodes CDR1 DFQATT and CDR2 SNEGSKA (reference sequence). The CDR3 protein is CSASTEQETQYF. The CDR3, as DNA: TGCAGTGCTTCGACAGAGCAAGAGACCCAGTACTTC.

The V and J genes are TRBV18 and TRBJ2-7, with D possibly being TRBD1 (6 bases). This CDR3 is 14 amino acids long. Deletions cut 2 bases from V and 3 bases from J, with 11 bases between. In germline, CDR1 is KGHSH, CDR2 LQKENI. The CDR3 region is CASSPTGQNYEQYF. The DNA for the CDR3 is TGTGCCAGCTCACCAACGGGACAAAACTACGAGCAGTACTTC.

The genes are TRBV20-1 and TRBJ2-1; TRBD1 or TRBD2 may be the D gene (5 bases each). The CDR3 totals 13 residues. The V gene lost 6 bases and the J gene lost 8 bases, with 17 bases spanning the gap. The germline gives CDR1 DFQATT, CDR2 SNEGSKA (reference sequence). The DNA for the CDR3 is TGCAGTGCGGACCGGGACCCCTGGGATGAGCAGTTCTTC. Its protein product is CSADRDPWDEQFF.

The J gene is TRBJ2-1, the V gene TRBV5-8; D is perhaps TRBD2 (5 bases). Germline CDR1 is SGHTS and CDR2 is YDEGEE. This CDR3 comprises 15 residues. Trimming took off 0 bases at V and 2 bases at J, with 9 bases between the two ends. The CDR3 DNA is TGTGCCAGCAGCTTGGGTTGGGAGACCTACAATGAGCAGTTCTTC. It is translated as CASSLGWETYNEQFF. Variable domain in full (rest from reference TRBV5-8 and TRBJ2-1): EAGVTQSPTHLIKTRGQQATLRCSPISGHTSVYWYQQALGLGLQFLLWYDEGEERNRGNFPPRFSGRQFPNYSSELNVNALELEDSALYLCASSLGWETYNEQFFGPGTRLTVL.

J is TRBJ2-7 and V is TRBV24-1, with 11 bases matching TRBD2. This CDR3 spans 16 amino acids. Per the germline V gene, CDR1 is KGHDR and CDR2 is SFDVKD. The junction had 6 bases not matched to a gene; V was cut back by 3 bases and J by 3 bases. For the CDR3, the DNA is TGTGCCACCAGTGATGCGTCCGGGACTAGCGGCTACGAGCAGTACTTC. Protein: CATSDASGTSGYEQYF.

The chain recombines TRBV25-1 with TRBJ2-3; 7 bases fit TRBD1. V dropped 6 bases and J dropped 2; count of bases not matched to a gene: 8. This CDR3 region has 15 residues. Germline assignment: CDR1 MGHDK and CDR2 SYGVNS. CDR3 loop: CASRTGQMLTDTQYF. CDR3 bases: TGTGCCAGCAGGACGGGACAGATGCTCACAGATACGCAGTATTTT.

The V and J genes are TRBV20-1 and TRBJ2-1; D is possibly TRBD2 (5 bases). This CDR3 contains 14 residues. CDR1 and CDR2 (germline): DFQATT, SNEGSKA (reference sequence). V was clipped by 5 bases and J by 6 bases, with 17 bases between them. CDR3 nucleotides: TGCAGTGCTGACTGGAGCGGCAGCTTCAATGAGCAGTTCTTC. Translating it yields CSADWSGSFNEQFF.

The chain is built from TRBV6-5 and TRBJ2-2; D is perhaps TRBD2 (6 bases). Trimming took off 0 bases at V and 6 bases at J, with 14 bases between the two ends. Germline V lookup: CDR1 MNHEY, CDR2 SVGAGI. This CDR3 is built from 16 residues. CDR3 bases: TGTGCCAGCAGTTACTCGGGGGGAGTGGGCTCCGGGGAGCTGTTTTTT. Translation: CASSYSGGVGSGELFF.

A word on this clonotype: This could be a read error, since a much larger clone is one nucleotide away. CDR3 amino acids: CGARDPLGRPSYNEQFF. CDR3 DNA sequence: TGCGGTGCTAGAGATCCGCTCGGGAGACCCTCCTACAATGAGCAGTTCTTC. V is TRBV20-1 and J is TRBJ2-1; D is possibly TRBD2 (6 bases). Germline V lookup: CDR1 DFQATT, CDR2 SNEGSKA (reference sequence). The CDR3 is 17 residues long.

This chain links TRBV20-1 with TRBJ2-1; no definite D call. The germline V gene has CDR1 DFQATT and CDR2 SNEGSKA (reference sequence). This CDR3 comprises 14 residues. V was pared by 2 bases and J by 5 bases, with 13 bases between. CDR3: CSARLATTDNEQFF. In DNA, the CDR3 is TGCAGTGCTAGATTGGCAACGACCGACAATGAGCAGTTCTTC.

The CDR3 loop reads CSALPGAGANVLTF. For the CDR3, the DNA is TGCAGTGCCCTCCCTGGGGCTGGGGCCAACGTCCTGACTTTC. The chain employs TRBV20-1 and TRBJ2-6; D remains unclear. Germline CDR1 DFQATT, CDR2 SNEGSKA (reference sequence). Trimming took 6 bases from V and 2 from J, leaving 11 bases between them. The CDR3 runs to 14 residues.

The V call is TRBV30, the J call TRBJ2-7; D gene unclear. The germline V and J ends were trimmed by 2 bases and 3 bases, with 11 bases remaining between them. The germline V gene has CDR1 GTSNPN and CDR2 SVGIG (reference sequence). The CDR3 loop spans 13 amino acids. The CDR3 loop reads CAWSTGIDYEQYF. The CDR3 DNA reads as TGTGCCTGGAGTACTGGGATAGACTACGAGCAGTACTTC.